The entry below gives a single T cell receptor beta chain sequence along with its context. Its antigen is not yet known. No base quality information exists; no much larger clone differs at one position. The sample comes from a study of T cells in Graves' hyperthyroidism and ophthalmopathy (dated by TCRdb to between 2018 and 2020). Regarding the research as a whole: Peripheral blood samples were taken at the time of initial diagnosis, prior to any treatment. TCR V-J signatures able to tell the groups apart were searched for in a discovery cohort of 100 or so patients, of whom under 45 had Graves' ophthalmopathy and 57 had stable Graves' hyperthyroidism. Prospective prediction of ophthalmopathy was tested in an independent validation cohort of about 19 hyperthyroidism patients and some 17 patients who later progressed to ophthalmopathy. The roughly 100 discovery patients were divided at random into training and test sets in a 7:3 ratio. In more than five Graves' hyperthyroidism patients, the study also compared T-cell repertoires from thyroid tissue with T-cell repertoires from blood. After sampling, hyperthyroidism patients received methimazole starting at 30 mg daily, and ophthalmopathy patients received high-dose intravenous methylprednisolone. TCR Vbeta CDR3 sequencing of roughly 140 peripheral blood samples (under 45 ophthalmopathy, under 80 hyperthyroidism and roughly 17 progressor patients) is reported in the paper.

Trimming leaves V shorter by 0 bases and J shorter by 5 bases, with the junction holding 5 bases beyond the gene matches. The germline V gene supplies CDR1 SGHRS and CDR2 YFSETQ. The CDR3 holds 15 amino acids from the cysteine to the phenylalanine. The retained sequence is limited to the CDR3, 45 bases, with the frame set at the first base. What the authors observed across the whole study: In validation, the model predicted progression to ophthalmopathy a median of roughly 6.5 months before onset, with about 70% sensitivity and almost 75% specificity. A model built on a 13 V-J signature distinguished ophthalmopathy from stable hyperthyroidism, reaching 85% to 90% sensitivity and approximately 83% specificity in cross-validation and 80%/75% in testing. Sample size was not statistically predetermined, and blinding of investigators to group allocation was not performed. Most expanded thyroid clonotypes (frequency above 0.001) were also detected in blood, suggesting blood repertoires may reflect thyroid immune responses.

Graves' hyperthyroidism was defined as stable when no progression to ophthalmopathy occurred over 18 months of follow-up. Hyperthyroidism patients were newly diagnosed, had a disease duration of under 2 months, and were aged 18 to 65 years. The study excluded patients with uncontrolled infections, other autoimmune diseases, pregnancy or lactation. Clinical symptoms, serum thyroxine and TRAb, thyroid ultrasound, and orbital computed tomography formed the basis for the diagnoses. PBMCs were separated from roughly 10 ml of fresh peripheral blood using Ficoll-Paque density gradient centrifugation. Total RNA was extracted with Trizol reagent, and quality was checked on an Agilent 2100 Bioanalyzer. The TCR beta CDR3 regions were amplified from RNA transcripts. For the first round of RT-PCR on the TCR CDR3, the HTBI primer set was used together with the Qiagen OneStep RT-PCR kit. Libraries were constructed in a second round of multiplex PCR, after which size selection and purification were performed. Sequencing of the libraries was done on an Illumina HiSeq2000 using paired-end 100 bp reads. The paper's data handling went like this. SOAPnuke was used to process the raw data, with reads discarded if the reads contained adapters or uncalled bases, had a mean Phred below 15, or lacked an exact constant-primer or identifier match. High-quality paired reads were merged using COPE v1.2.5, and each unique nucleotide sequence was defined as a clonotype. MiTCR v1.1 was used to align clonotypes to the IMGT TRBV, TRBD and TRBJ reference segments. Only V-J combinations with frequency above 0.0001, covering 99% to 99.2% of repertoires, were analysed. The TCS score was defined as F50 (clonal expansion) divided by E x V (chaos), with BLOSUM62-based TCRdist calculated between CDR3 peptides within each V-J. Welch's t-statistics and random forest reduced some 510 V-J features to fewer than 15, which were used in a naive Bayes classifier (R e1071). TCRdb trimmed the raw reads at Q25, called clones with MiXCR and kept productive beta chains. Rows are unified per CDR3 protein, each entry keeping the most common DNA and genes. TCRdb, rather than the study authors, made the V and J calls. Within this sample are about 320,000 distinct CDR3 sequences, with approximately 15% of them counted one time only. The biggest ten clones account for roughly 31% of the sample.

The sequence links TRBV5-1 to TRBJ1-2; TRBD1 lines up with 9 middle nucleotides. Sequences were obtained from blood. The TCR comes from a man in his thirties or forties with Graves' hyperthyroidism. The DNA is TGCGCCAGCAGCTTGGGGACAGGGGATGGATATGGCTACACCTTC. Protein translation: CASSLGTGDGYGYTF.